The rows below give T cell receptor beta chains drawn from one sample of a study of CD8 T cells in Susac syndrome. TCRdb reanalysed the immunoSEQ multiplex PCR reads using MiXCR and keeps one entry per CDR3 protein. Altogether around 130,000 distinct CDR3 sequences are present, around nine tenths being singletons, with the ten largest covering approximately 0.24%. The source material was CD8+ T cells from PBMCs. The source is a human donor with multiple sclerosis. The CDR3 runs from the conserved cysteine through the conserved F or W. A D gene is named only where the DNA matches it firmly. The listing skips clone size in some rows; elsewhere it reads once, few, many or a size class.

CDR3 protein: CASSPRDNYEQYF
CDR3 DNA: TGTGCCAGCAGCCCGAGGGATAACTACGAGCAGTACTTC
J gene: TRBJ2-7
V gene: TRBV7-9
D gene: NA
clone size: NA

CDR3 protein: CASRDGGREEETQYF
CDR3 DNA: TGTGCCAGCAGAGATGGCGGCCGAGAAGAAGAGACCCAGTACTTC
J gene: TRBJ2-5
V gene: TRBV7-9
D gene: NA
clone size: NA

CDR3 protein: CATSDTGLAGDTQYF
CDR3 DNA: TGTGCCACCAGTGACACCGGACTAGCGGGAGATACGCAGTATTTT
J gene: TRBJ2-3
V gene: TRBV24-1
D gene: TRBD2
clone size: NA

CDR3 protein: CSARDWSQGMNTEAFF
CDR3 DNA: TGCAGTGCTAGAGATTGGTCTCAGGGAATGAACACTGAAGCTTTCTTT
J gene: TRBJ1-1
V gene: TRBV20-1
D gene: NA
clone size: once

CDR3 protein: CASSTLDRAYTGELFF
CDR3 DNA: TGTGCCAGCAGCACCCTGGACAGGGCGTACACCGGGGAGCTGTTTTTT
J gene: TRBJ2-2
V gene: TRBV7-9
D gene: TRBD1
clone size: NA

CDR3 protein: CASSYMGEDNEQFF
CDR3 DNA: TGTGCCAGCAGTTACATGGGAGAGGATAATGAGCAGTTCTTC
J gene: TRBJ2-1
V gene: TRBV28
D gene: NA
clone size: NA

CDR3 protein: CASRDRFYEQYF
CDR3 DNA: TGTGCCAGCAGGGACAGATTCTACGAGCAGTACTTC
J gene: TRBJ2-7
V gene: TRBV25-1
D gene: NA
clone size: NA

CDR3 protein: CASSHEKDANTGELFF
CDR3 DNA: TGTGCCAGCAGCCACGAGAAGGACGCGAACACCGGGGAGCTGTTTTTT
J gene: TRBJ2-2
V gene: TRBV5-5
D gene: NA
clone size: NA

CDR3 protein: CSVERGGSIYGYTF
CDR3 DNA: TGCAGCGTTGAACGCGGCGGTTCGATCTATGGCTACACCTTC
J gene: TRBJ1-2
V gene: TRBV29-1
D gene: NA
clone size: NA

CDR3 protein: CASSYGVGPSGRFTDTQYF
CDR3 DNA: TGTGCCAGCAGTTACGGCGTGGGCCCTAGCGGGCGATTCACAGATACGCAGTATTTT
J gene: TRBJ2-3
V gene: TRBV6-5
D gene: TRBD2
clone size: NA

CDR3 protein: CASSPALKGEKLFF
CDR3 DNA: TGTGCCAGCAGTCCAGCGCTTAAGGGAGAAAAACTGTTTTTT
J gene: TRBJ1-4
V gene: TRBV14
D gene: NA
clone size: NA

CDR3 protein: CAWSEGLAGYNEQFF
CDR3 DNA: TGTGCCTGGAGCGAGGGGCTAGCGGGATACAATGAGCAGTTCTTC
J gene: TRBJ2-1
V gene: TRBV30
D gene: TRBD2
clone size: NA

CDR3 protein: CASSEGTSGFSSYNEQFF
CDR3 DNA: TGTGCCAGCAGTGAGGGGACTAGCGGGTTCAGTTCCTACAATGAGCAGTTCTTC
J gene: TRBJ2-1
V gene: TRBV2
D gene: TRBD2
clone size: NA

CDR3 protein: CASSSLFATNEKLFF
CDR3 DNA: TGCGCCAGCAGCTCCCTCTTCGCAACTAATGAAAAACTGTTTTTT
J gene: TRBJ1-4
V gene: TRBV4-3
D gene: NA
clone size: NA

CDR3 protein: CASSLTSGYYNEQFF
CDR3 DNA: TGTGCCAGCAGCTTGACTAGCGGTTACTACAATGAGCAGTTCTTC
J gene: TRBJ2-1
V gene: TRBV9
D gene: TRBD2
clone size: NA

CDR3 protein: CAWSMAGNTEAFF
CDR3 DNA: TGTGCCTGGAGTATGGCAGGGAACACTGAAGCTTTCTTT
J gene: TRBJ1-1
V gene: TRBV30
D gene: NA
clone size: once

CDR3 protein: CSVVDPRLAVSSYNEQFF
CDR3 DNA: TGCAGCGTTGTAGATCCCCGGTTAGCGGTGAGCTCCTACAATGAGCAGTTCTTC
J gene: TRBJ2-1
V gene: TRBV29-1
D gene: NA
clone size: NA

CDR3 protein: CASAFLIPGLPYEQYF
CDR3 DNA: TGTGCCAGTGCGTTCTTGATTCCGGGACTTCCCTACGAGCAGTACTTC
J gene: TRBJ2-7
V gene: TRBV6-1
D gene: NA
clone size: NA

CDR3 protein: CASSSLGTEAFF
CDR3 DNA: TGTGCCAGCAGCTCCCTAGGCACTGAAGCTTTCTTT
J gene: TRBJ1-1
V gene: TRBV5-6
D gene: NA
clone size: NA

CDR3 protein: CSVEDQGDEAFF
CDR3 DNA: TGCAGCGTTGAAGATCAGGGAGACGAAGCTTTCTTT
J gene: TRBJ1-1
V gene: TRBV29-1
D gene: NA
clone size: once

CDR3 protein: CAWSPTGRTEAFF
CDR3 DNA: TGTGCCTGGAGTCCGACAGGAAGGACTGAAGCTTTCTTT
J gene: TRBJ1-1
V gene: TRBV30
D gene: NA
clone size: NA

CDR3 protein: CASSLSGSSYNEQFF
CDR3 DNA: TGTGCCAGCAGCCTGAGCGGGAGCTCCTACAATGAGCAGTTCTTC
J gene: TRBJ2-1
V gene: TRBV27
D gene: TRBD2
clone size: NA

CDR3 protein: CASSTPEDNEQFF
CDR3 DNA: TGTGCCAGCAGTACCCCGGAGGACAATGAGCAGTTCTTC
J gene: TRBJ2-1
V gene: TRBV14
D gene: NA
clone size: once